Listed here is a single T cell receptor beta chain. This table comes from immunoSEQ multiplex PCR, and its TCRdb copy is limited to in-frame clones, with some not included. The top ten hold around 15% of the sample, which has fewer than 350,000 clones, roughly 87% seen once. These data originate in a study of shared clonotypes between healthy human individuals. Study details: The cohort comprised two women and a few men. Their ages spanned 18 to 49 years.

This CDR3 region has 20 residues. Trimming shortened V by 2 bases and J by 1 base, and 23 bases separated the two germline ends. Looked up from germline, CDR1 is LGHNT and CDR2 is FRNRAP. This chain uses TRBV12-5 with TRBJ2-2; tentatively, D is TRBD1 (6 bases). The specimen was memory CD8+ T cells sorted from blood. Subset given: CD45RO+ cells pooled with CCR7-negative TemRA cells. The TCR sequence derives from a young man in good health. CDR3 nucleotide sequence: TGTGCTAGTGGTTTGTCCTATTGGGTCAGGGGCGAAGGGAACACCGGGGAGCTGTTTTTT. Translation gives CASGLSYWVRGEGNTGELFF.